These 20 T cell receptor beta chains were all obtained from the same sample, sequenced in a study of blood T cells in healthy people across ages. For the second PCR, which ran for 7 to 11 cycles, a sample-barcoded 5' primer and a J-beta primer mix were used. TCRdb passed the 5' RACE reads through MiXCR, listing each CDR3 protein once. This sample has about 1,400,000 distinct CDR3 sequences, with around 42% found just once. The specimen was blood. Every receptor here comes from a woman aged 18-35 years in good health.

The J gene is TRBJ1-2, the V gene TRBV5-1; D ambiguous. The CDR3 runs to 19 residues. In germline, CDR1 is SGHRS, CDR2 YFSETQ. Trimming cost V 1 base and J 1 base, with 23 bases left between them. CDR3 protein: CASSLNYGRRIGSNYGYTF. In DNA form, the CDR3 reads TGCGCCAGCAGCTTGAATTATGGGCGGAGGATCGGGAGTAACTATGGCTACACCTTC.

V usage is TRBV6-1 and J usage is TRBJ1-2; no definite D call. The CDR3 is 12 amino acids. Trimming took off 4 bases at V and 3 bases at J, with 6 bases between the two ends. CDR1 is MNHNS, CDR2 SASEGT, per germline. The CDR3 sequence is CASSGKDYGYTF. CDR3 coding DNA: TGTGCCAGCAGTGGTAAGGACTATGGCTACACCTTC.

The chain links TRBV7-2 to TRBJ1-1, with D hard to call. This CDR3 contains 13 residues. CDR1 SGHTA and CDR2 FQGNSA come from the germline V gene. V lost 3 bases to trimming and J lost 1 base, with 6 bases between them. For the CDR3, the DNA is TGTGCCAGCAGCTTGCGCTGGAACACTGAAGCTTTCTTT. As protein: CASSLRWNTEAFF. Based on the CDR3 plus reference TRBV7-2 and TRBJ1-1, the full variable domain is GAGVSQSPSNKVTEKGKDVELRCDPISGHTALYWYRQSLGQGLEFLIYFQGNSAPDKSGLPSDRFSAERTGGSVSTLTIQRTQQEDSAVYLCASSLRWNTEAFFGQGTRLTVV.

The chain couples TRBV12-3 or TRBV12-4 to TRBJ2-7; 8 bases are shared with TRBD2. This CDR3 has 16 residues. J gave up 2 bases and V 3 bases, and 9 bases lay outside the gene matches. CDR3 residues: CASSFDGTSRPYEQYF. The CDR3 DNA sequence: TGTGCCAGCAGTTTCGACGGGACTAGTCGACCCTACGAGCAGTACTTC.

The rearrangement links TRBV28 to TRBJ2-7; weak D call: TRBD1 (5 bases). Germline V lookup: CDR1 MDHEN, CDR2 SYDVKM. CDR3 size: 14 residues. Trimming took off 5 bases at V and 2 bases at J, with 13 bases between the two ends. The CDR3 spells CASSAIRQTYEQYF. CDR3 bases: TGTGCCAGCAGTGCAATTCGACAGACCTACGAGCAGTACTTC.

The sample holds a few counts of this clonotype. The chain recombines TRBV20-1 with TRBJ1-2, with unresolved D. CDR1 DFQATT and CDR2 SNEGSKA come from the germline V gene (reference sequence). The CDR3 totals 14 residues. The V end lost 3 bases, the J end lost 4 bases, and 15 bases lay between the germline ends. Here the CDR3 DNA reads TGCAGTGCTAGCCCCGGCGGCAGTTTCTATGGCTACACCTTC. This gives the protein CSASPGGSFYGYTF.

The V call is TRBV15, the J call TRBJ2-2; TRBD2 matches 8 bases. The CDR3 length is 16 residues. Looked up from germline, CDR1 is LNHNV and CDR2 is YYDKDF (reference sequence). The V gene end was trimmed by 3 bases and the J gene end by 3 bases; junction bases not matched to a gene: 6. The CDR3 loop is CATSRAGGRYTGELFF. The CDR3 bases are TGTGCCACCAGCAGGGCGGGGGGCAGGTACACCGGGGAGCTGTTTTTT.

This clonotype showed up many times. The chain employs TRBV29-1 and TRBJ2-7; perhaps TRBD1 as D (6 bases). V lost 4 bases to trimming and J lost 7 bases, with 14 bases between them. The CDR3 runs 12 residues. Per germline, CDR1 SQVTM and CDR2 ANQGSEA. The DNA for the CDR3 is TGCAGCGTTGGCGAACAGGGTTATGAGCAGTACTTC. It encodes CSVGEQGYEQYF.

This clonotype appeared a few times. The gene calls are TRBV6-2 or TRBV6-3 and TRBJ2-7; a weak D match, TRBD2 (6 bases). This CDR3 spans 15 amino acids. The V gene's germline CDR1 is MNHEY and CDR2 SVGEGT. The V end lost 6 bases, the J end lost 3 bases, and 18 bases lay between the germline ends. The CDR3 DNA is TGTGCCAGCAGGCGACTAGGCCCGGAGAACTACGAGCAGTACTTC. Residues: CASRRLGPENYEQYF.

The chain couples TRBV20-1 to TRBJ2-1; perhaps TRBD1 as D (6 bases). V lost 5 bases to trimming and J lost 3 bases, with 17 bases between them. This CDR3 comprises 15 residues. The germline V gene has CDR1 DFQATT and CDR2 SNEGSKA (reference sequence). The CDR3 nucleotides are TGCAGTGCTGGGTCTGAGACAGGCGACTACAATGAGCAGTTCTTC. It translates to CSAGSETGDYNEQFF.

This rearrangement joins TRBV12-3 or TRBV12-4 to TRBJ1-5, with 7 nucleotides matching TRBD1. V was pared by 6 bases and J by 6 bases, with 8 bases of the junction left unmatched. The CDR3 consists of 14 residues. In DNA, the CDR3 is TGTGCCAGCAGCCATAGGACAGGACCTCAGCCCCAGCATTTT. Protein: CASSHRTGPQPQHF.

J is TRBJ2-1 and V is TRBV12-1; no DNA check was done on the table's D call, TRBD2. TRBV12-1 is a documented pseudogene. CDR3 length: 18 amino acids. For the CDR3, the DNA is TGTGCCAGCAGCCCCCCGGGGGTAGCGGGAGGGCCGTACAATGAGCAGTTCTTC. It translates to CASSPPGVAGGPYNEQFF.

V and J are TRBV20-1 and TRBJ2-7, with D unresolved. Per the germline V gene, CDR1 is DFQATT and CDR2 is SNEGSKA (reference sequence). With 6 bases removed from V and 7 bases from J, the gap between germline ends came to 13 bases. The CDR3 runs 11 residues. CDR3 DNA: TGCAGTGCAACCCCTTCGACAGAGCAGTACTTC. Translated, it gives CSATPSTEQYF.

The rearrangement links TRBV7-9 to TRBJ2-4; D may be TRBD2 (5 bases). Judging by the DNA end, TRBJ2-5 fits better; the J call may be wrong. In germline, CDR1 is SEHNR, CDR2 FQNEAQ (reference sequence). The CDR3 runs 13 residues. CDR3 in DNA: TGTGCCAGCAGCTTAGGGACTTGGGAGACCCAGTACTTC. This encodes CASSLGTWETQYF.

This chain uses TRBV20-1 with TRBJ2-3; D ambiguous. Germline V gene data show CDR1 as DFQATT and CDR2 as SNEGSKA (reference sequence). Trimming removed 0 bases from V and 2 bases from J, with 12 bases in between. The CDR3 runs 15 residues. The chain's CDR3 is CSARDRSIYTDTQYF. The CDR3 DNA reads TGCAGTGCTAGAGATCGAAGCATATACACAGATACGCAGTATTTT.

The V and J genes are TRBV18 and TRBJ1-4, with TRBD1 matching 7 bases. The length of the CDR3 is 14 residues. V dropped 5 bases and J dropped 7; count of bases not matched to a gene: 7. From germline, CDR1 is KGHSH and CDR2 LQKENI. The CDR3 region has the DNA TGTGCCAGCTCAACGGGACAGTTGGTTGAAAAACTGTTTTTT. Its protein product is CASSTGQLVEKLFF.

The rearrangement links TRBV6-5 to TRBJ1-4, with D maybe TRBD1 (6 bases). CDR1 and CDR2 (germline): MNHEY, SVGAGI. The CDR3 has 15 residues. With 11 bases removed from V and 0 bases from J, the gap between germline ends came to 16 bases. The CDR3 region is CASGRGGATNEKLFF. The CDR3 DNA follows: TGTGCCTCCGGGAGGGGGGGGGCAACTAATGAAAAACTGTTTTTT.

The rearrangement joins TRBV11-1 to TRBJ2-3; D assignment may be TRBD1 or TRBD2 (5 bases each). The CDR3 length is 15 residues. Trimming shortened V by 5 bases and J by 4 bases, and 16 bases separated the two germline ends. The germline V gene encodes CDR1 SGHAT and CDR2 FQDESV (reference sequence). The CDR3 region is CASSPGRVPADTQYF. CDR3 nucleotide sequence: TGTGCCAGCAGCCCGGGACGGGTACCCGCAGATACGCAGTATTTT.

The V gene is TRBV4-3, the J gene TRBJ1-2, with D possibly TRBD1 on 6 matching bases. The V and J ends lost 1 base and 2 bases respectively, with 11 bases between them. Germline V gives CDR1 LGHNA, CDR2 YSLEER. The CDR3 extends over 15 amino acids. In DNA form, the CDR3 reads TGCGCCAGCAGCCAAGTAGTGGGGGGCAACTATGGCTACACCTTC. Translation gives CASSQVVGGNYGYTF.

The V and J genes are TRBV7-9 and TRBJ2-7; possible D gene TRBD1, 5 bases. Near its end, the DNA agrees better with TRBJ2-5, so the J call may be wrong. Germline V gene sequence: CDR1 SEHNR, CDR2 FQNEAQ (reference sequence). The CDR3 is 14 residues long. The CDR3 is CASSLEMGPETQYF. In nucleotides, the CDR3 is TGTGCCAGCAGCTTAGAGATGGGGCCAGAGACCCAGTACTTC.